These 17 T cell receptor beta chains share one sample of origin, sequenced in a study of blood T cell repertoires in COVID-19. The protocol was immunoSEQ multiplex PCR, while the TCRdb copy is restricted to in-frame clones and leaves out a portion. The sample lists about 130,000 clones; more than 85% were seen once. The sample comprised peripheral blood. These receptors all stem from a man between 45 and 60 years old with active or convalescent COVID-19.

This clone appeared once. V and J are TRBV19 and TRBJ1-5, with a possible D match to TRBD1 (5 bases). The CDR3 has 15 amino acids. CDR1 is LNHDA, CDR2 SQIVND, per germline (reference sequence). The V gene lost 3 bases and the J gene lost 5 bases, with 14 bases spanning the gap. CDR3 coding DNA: TGTGCCAGTAGTATTATGCAGGGAGGCGATCAGCCCCAGCATTTT. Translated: CASSIMQGGDQPQHF.

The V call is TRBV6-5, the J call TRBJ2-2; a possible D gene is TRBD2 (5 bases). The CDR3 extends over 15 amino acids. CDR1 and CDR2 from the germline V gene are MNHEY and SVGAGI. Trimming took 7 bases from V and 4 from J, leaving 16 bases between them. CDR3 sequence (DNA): TGTGCCAGCACCCGTTCAGGTGGAGGCACCGGGGAGCTGTTTTTT. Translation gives CASTRSGGGTGELFF.

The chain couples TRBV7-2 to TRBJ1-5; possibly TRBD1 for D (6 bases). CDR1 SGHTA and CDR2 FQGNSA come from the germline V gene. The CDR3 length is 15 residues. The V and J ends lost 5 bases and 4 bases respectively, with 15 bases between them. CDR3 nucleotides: TGTGCCAGCAGCCTTGGGGCAGGGGTTAATCAGCCCCAGCATTTT. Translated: CASSLGAGVNQPQHF.

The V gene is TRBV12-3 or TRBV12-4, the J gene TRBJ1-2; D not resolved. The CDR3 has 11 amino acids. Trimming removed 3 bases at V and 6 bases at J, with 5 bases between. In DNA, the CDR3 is TGTGCCAGCAGTTTCGGAGATGGCTACACCTTC. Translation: CASSFGDGYTF.

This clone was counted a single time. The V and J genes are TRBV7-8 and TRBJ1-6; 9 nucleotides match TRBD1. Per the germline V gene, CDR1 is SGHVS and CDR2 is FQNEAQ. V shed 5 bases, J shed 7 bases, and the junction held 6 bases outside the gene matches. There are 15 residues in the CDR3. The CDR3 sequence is CASSPGTGKNSPLHF. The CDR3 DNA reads TGTGCCAGCAGCCCAGGGACAGGGAAAAATTCACCCCTCCACTTT.

The CDR3 DNA follows: TGTGCCAGTAGGGGGACAGCAGAGACCCAGTACTTC. Protein product: CASRGTAETQYF. The J gene is TRBJ2-5, the V gene TRBV19, with TRBD1 matching 7 bases. With 6 bases clipped from V and 4 bases from J, the junction kept 2 bases outside the gene matches. The CDR3 consists of 12 residues. The germline CDR1 and CDR2 sequences are LNHDA and SQIVND (reference sequence).

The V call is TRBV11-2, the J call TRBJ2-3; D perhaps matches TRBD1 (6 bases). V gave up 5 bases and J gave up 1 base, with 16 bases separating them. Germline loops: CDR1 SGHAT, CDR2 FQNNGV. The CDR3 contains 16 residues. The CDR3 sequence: CASSPGTPRGTDTQYF. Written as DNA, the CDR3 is TGTGCCAGCAGCCCTGGGACACCAAGAGGCACAGATACGCAGTATTTT.

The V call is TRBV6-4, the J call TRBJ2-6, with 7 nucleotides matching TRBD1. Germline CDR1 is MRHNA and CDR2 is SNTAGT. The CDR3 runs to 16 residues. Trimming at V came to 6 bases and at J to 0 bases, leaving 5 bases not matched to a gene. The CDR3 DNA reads TGTGCCAGCAGCCAAGACAGGGTCTCTGGGGCCAACGTCCTGACTTTC. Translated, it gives CASSQDRVSGANVLTF.

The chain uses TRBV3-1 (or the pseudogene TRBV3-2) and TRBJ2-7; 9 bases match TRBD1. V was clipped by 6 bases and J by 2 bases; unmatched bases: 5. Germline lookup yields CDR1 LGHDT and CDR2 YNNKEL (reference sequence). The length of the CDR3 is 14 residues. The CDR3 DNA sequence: TGTGCCAGCAGAGGACAGGGGTATGCCTACGAGCAGTACTTC. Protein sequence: CASRGQGYAYEQYF.

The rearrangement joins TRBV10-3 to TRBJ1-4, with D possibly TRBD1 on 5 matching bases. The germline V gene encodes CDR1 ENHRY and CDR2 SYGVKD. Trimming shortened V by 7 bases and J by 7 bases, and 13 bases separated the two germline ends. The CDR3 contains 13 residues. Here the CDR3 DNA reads TGTGCCATCACGGCCAGGGCCGGTGAAAAACTGTTTTTT. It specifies CAITARAGEKLFF.

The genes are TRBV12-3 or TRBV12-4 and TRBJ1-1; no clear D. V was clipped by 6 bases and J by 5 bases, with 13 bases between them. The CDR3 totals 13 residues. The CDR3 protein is CASSHGLGTEAFF. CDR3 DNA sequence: TGTGCCAGCAGCCACGGACTGGGAACTGAAGCTTTCTTT.

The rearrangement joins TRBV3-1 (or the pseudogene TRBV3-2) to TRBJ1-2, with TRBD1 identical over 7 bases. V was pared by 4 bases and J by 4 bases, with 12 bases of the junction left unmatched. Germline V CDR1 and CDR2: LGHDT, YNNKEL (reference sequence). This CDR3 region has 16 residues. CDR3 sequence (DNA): TGTGCCAGCAGCCCCCCCGGGACAGATAGGGGCTATGGCTACACCTTC. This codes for CASSPPGTDRGYGYTF.

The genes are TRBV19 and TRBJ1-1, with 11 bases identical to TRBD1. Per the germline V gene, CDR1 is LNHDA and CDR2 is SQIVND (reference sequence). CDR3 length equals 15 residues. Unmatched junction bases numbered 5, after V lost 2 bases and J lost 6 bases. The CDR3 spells CASSISRTGGSEAFF. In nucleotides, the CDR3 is TGTGCCAGTAGTATAAGTCGGACAGGGGGCTCTGAAGCTTTCTTT.

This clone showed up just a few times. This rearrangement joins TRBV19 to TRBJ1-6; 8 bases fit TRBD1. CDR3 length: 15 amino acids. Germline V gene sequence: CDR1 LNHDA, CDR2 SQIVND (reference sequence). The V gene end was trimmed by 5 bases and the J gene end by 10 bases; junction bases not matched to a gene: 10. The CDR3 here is CASSAFAQGASPLHF. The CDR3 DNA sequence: TGTGCCAGTAGTGCCTTCGCCCAGGGGGCCTCACCCCTCCACTTT.

CDR3 amino acids: CASSYGTGFYEQYF. The CDR3 DNA sequence: TGTGCCAGCAGTTACGGGACAGGGTTCTACGAGCAGTACTTC. V is TRBV6-2 or TRBV6-3 and J is TRBJ2-7, with 9 bases lining up with TRBD1. In germline, CDR1 is MNHEY, CDR2 SVGEGT. The CDR3 contains 14 residues. Trimming took 2 bases from V and 3 from J; bases not matched to a gene: 2.

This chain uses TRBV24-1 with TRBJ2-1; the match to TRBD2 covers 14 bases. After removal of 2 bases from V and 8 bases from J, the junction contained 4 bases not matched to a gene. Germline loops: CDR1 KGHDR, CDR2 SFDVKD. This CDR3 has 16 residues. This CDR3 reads CATSDSGTSGSYEQFF. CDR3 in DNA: TGTGCCACCAGTGATTCCGGGACTAGCGGGAGCTATGAGCAGTTCTTC.

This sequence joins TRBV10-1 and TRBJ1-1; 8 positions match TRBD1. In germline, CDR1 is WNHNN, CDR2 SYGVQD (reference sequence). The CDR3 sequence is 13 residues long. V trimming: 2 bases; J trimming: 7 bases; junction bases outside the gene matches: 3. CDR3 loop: CASSEVGTGEAFF. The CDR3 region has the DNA TGCGCCAGCAGTGAGGTAGGGACAGGTGAAGCTTTCTTT.